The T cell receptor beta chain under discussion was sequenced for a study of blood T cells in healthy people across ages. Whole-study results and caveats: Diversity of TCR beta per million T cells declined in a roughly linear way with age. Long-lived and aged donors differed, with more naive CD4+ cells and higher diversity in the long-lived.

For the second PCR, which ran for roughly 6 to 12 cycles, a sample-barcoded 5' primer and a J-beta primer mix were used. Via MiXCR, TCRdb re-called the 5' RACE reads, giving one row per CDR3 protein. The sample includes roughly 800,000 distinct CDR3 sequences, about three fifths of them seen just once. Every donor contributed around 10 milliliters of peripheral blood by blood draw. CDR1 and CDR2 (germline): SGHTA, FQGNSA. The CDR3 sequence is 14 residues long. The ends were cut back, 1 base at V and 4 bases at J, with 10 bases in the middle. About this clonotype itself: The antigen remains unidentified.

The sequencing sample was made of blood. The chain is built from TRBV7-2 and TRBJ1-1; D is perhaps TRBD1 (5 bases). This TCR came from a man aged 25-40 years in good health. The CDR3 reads CASSLVSGGTEAFF. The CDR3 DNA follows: TGTGCCAGCAGCTTAGTAAGCGGGGGCACTGAAGCTTTCTTT.